The present T cell receptor (beta chain) was sequenced within a study of shared clonotypes between healthy human individuals. CDR1 is LNHDA and CDR2 is SQIVND in the germline V gene (reference sequence). This CDR3 region has 14 residues. V shed 3 bases, J shed 3 bases, and the junction held 2 bases outside the gene matches. Using immunoSEQ multiplex PCR, the repertoire was profiled, and TCRdb retains in-frame clones only, with some absent. Of approximately 1.9 million clones in the sample, roughly 93% were seen once. Naive CD8 cells lacked CD45RO, underwent positive selection for CCR7 and left out terminally differentiated effector memory CD45RA+ cells.

The TCR sequence derives from a man between 18 and 35 years old in good health. Some clones in this sample may be carry-over from other donors' samples. The chain has TRBV19 and TRBJ2-1, with 7 bases identical to TRBD1. The sample was naive CD8+ T cells from PBMCs. CDR3 nucleotide sequence: TGTGCCAGTAGTATCGGACAGGACTACAATGAGCAGTTCTTC. Protein: CASSIGQDYNEQFF. Drawing the rest from reference TRBV19 and TRBJ2-1, the complete variable domain is DGGITQSPKYLFRKEGQNVTLSCEQNLNHDAMYWYRQDPGQGLRLIYYSQIVNDFQKGDIAEGYSVSREKKESFPLTVTSAQKNPTAFYLCASSIGQDYNEQFFGPGTRLTVL.